Described below is a single TCR beta chain sequence and its context. The conserved final phenylalanine or tryptophan is absent from the CDR3, which likely points to a read error. The authors made TCR beta cDNA from approximately 500 ng total RNA with a constant-region primer. Three rounds of nested multiplex PCR with slightly modified ARM-PCR produced TCR beta libraries. Amplification in the first two PCR rounds was performed using TRBV1-TRBV30 forward primers and a C-beta reverse primer for approximately 10 cycles each. TCRdb reprocessed the multiplex PCR reads with MiXCR, giving one entry per CDR3 protein. The data show 330,000 or so distinct CDR3 sequences, less than 65% seen once. This sample was taken from a study of tumor-infiltrating lymphocytes in primary liver carcinoma. For the study at large: Each sample had roughly 3.5 to 7.5 million productive TCRbeta reads regardless of tissue type.

The CDR3 totals 15 residues. Germline-derived CDR1 and CDR2 are SGHAT and FQNNGV. V was cut by 5 bases and J by 10 bases, with 21 bases left in between. The source of the blood RNA was unsorted whole blood, and germline DNA was extracted as well. This chain uses TRBV11-2 with TRBJ2-1; maybe TRBD2 (6 bases). The sequence came from a man aged 40-55 years with primary liver carcinoma and hepatitis B virus infection. The sample was peripheral blood. For the CDR3, the DNA is TGTGCCAGCAGCATAATCTCGGGAGAGTTAGGCGAGCAGTTCATC. Protein: CASSIISGELGEQFI.